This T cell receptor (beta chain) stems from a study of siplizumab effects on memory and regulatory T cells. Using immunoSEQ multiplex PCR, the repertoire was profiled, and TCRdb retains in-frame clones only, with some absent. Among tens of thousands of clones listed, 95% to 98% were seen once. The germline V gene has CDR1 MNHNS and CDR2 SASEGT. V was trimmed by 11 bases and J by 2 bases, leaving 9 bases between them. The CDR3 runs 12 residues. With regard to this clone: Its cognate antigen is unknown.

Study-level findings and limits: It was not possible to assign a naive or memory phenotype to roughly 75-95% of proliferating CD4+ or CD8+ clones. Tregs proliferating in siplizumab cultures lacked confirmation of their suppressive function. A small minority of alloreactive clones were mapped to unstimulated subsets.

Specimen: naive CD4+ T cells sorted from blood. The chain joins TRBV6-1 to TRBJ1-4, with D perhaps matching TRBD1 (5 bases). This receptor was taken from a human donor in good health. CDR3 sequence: CAHRDTNEKLFF. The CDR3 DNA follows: TGTGCCCACCGGGACACTAATGAAAAACTGTTTTTT.